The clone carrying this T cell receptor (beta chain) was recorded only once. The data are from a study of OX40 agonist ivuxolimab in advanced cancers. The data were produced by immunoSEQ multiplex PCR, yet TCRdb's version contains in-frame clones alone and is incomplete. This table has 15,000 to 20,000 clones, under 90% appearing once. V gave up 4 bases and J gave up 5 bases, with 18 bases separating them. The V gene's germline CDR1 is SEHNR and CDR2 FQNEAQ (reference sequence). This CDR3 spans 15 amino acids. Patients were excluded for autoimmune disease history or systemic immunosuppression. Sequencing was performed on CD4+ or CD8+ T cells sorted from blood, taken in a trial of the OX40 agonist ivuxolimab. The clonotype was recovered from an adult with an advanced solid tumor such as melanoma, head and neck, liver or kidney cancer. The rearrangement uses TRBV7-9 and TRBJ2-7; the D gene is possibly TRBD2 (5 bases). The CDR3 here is CASSSPGIGFHEQYF. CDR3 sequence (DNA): TGTGCCAGCAGCTCCCCCGGGATAGGATTTCACGAGCAGTACTTC.